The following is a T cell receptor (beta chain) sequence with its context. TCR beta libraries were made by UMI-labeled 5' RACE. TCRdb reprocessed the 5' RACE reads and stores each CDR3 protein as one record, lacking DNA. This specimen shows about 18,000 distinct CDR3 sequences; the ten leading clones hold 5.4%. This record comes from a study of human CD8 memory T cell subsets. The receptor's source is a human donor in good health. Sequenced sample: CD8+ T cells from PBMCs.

CDR3 sequence: CASSSRDEAGHEQYF. The chain carries TRBV6-5 and TRBJ2-7; the D gene TCRdb calls, TRBD1, cannot be checked with no DNA. The V gene's germline CDR1 is MNHEY and CDR2 SVGAGI. This CDR3 is built from 15 residues.